Listed here is a single TCR beta chain. The data belong to a study of technical replicates of blood from a few donors. Sequenced by immunoSEQ multiplex PCR; TCRdb stores in-frame clones only, minus some. The sample contains 60,000 to 80,000 clones, 89% of which appear only once. Sequencing was performed on PBMCs. The receptor was isolated from a human donor in good health. Some clones in this sample may be carry-over from other donors' samples.

CDR3 loop: CASRPDRGGFRNEQYF. The CDR3 nucleotides read TGTGCCAGCAGGCCCGACCGGGGGGGATTCAGAAACGAGCAGTACTTC. The chain links TRBV7-9 to TRBJ2-7, with TRBD2 matching 8 bases. Per the germline V gene, CDR1 is SEHNR and CDR2 is FQNEAQ (reference sequence). V gave up 6 bases and J gave up 5 bases; unmatched junction bases: 15. The length of the CDR3 is 16 residues.